This T cell receptor beta chain was captured by sequencing in a study of T cells in Graves' hyperthyroidism and ophthalmopathy. V was clipped by 0 bases and J by 6 bases; unmatched bases: 9. This CDR3 contains 17 residues. Per the germline V gene, CDR1 is LNHDA and CDR2 is SQIVND (reference sequence). Study-level points and caveats: Ophthalmopathy was predicted by the model a median of roughly 6.6 months ahead of onset. Most thyroid clonotypes that were expanded above 0.001 also turned up in blood.

Worth noting for this clonotype: Its antigen is still unknown.

RNA transcripts provided the source from which TCR beta CDR3 regions were amplified. The TCR CDR3 first-round RT-PCR relied on the HTBI primer set. TCRdb used MiXCR to reprocess the multiplex PCR reads, holding one entry per CDR3 protein. The top ten clones hold roughly 15% of a sample with 530,000 or so distinct CDR3 sequences, approximately 17% of them seen once. Clinicians diagnosed patients from clinical symptoms, serum thyroxine and TRAb, thyroid ultrasound and orbital computed tomography. It was roughly 10 ml of fresh peripheral blood that supplied the PBMCs. The sequencing sample was made of blood. The sequence was collected from a woman aged 18-30 years with Graves' ophthalmopathy. The J gene is TRBJ2-1, the V gene TRBV19; 9 bases line up with TRBD2. The CDR3 loop reads CASSIDGGGTSFNEQFF. Here the CDR3 DNA reads TGTGCCAGTAGTATAGATGGAGGGGGGACTAGCTTCAATGAGCAGTTCTTC.